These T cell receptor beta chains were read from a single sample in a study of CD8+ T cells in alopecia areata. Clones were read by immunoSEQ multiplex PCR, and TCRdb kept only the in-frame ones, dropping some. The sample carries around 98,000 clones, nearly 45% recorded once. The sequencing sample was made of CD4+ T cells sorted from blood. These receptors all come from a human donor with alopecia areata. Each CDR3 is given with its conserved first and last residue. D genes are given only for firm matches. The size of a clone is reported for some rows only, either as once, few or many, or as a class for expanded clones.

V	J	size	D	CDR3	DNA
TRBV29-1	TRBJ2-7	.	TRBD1	CSVAGQGLDEQYF	TGCAGCGTTGCGGGACAGGGGCTGGACGAGCAGTACTTC
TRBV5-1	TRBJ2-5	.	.	CASSRRWRTAQETQYF	TGCGCCAGCAGCCGTAGATGGAGGACAGCACAAGAGACCCAGTACTTC
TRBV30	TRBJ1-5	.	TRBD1	CAWTPDRGGNQPQHF	TGTGCCTGGACCCCTGACAGGGGTGGCAATCAGCCCCAGCATTTT
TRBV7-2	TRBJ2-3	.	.	CASRGPQRQGGTDTQYF	TGTGCCAGCAGGGGACCCCAACGGCAGGGTGGTACAGATACGCAGTATTTT
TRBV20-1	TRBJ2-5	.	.	CSAMGGETQYF	TGCAGTGCTATGGGCGGAGAGACCCAGTACTTC
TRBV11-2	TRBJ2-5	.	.	CASSPSLRETQYF	TGTGCCAGCAGCCCTTCCCTTCGAGAGACCCAGTACTTC
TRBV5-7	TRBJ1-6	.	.	CASSFKTPF	TGTGCCAGCAGCTTCAAAACGCCTTTT
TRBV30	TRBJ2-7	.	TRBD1	CAWIPPDRGVGQYF	TGTGCCTGGATCCCCCCGGACAGGGGGGTTGGGCAGTACTTC
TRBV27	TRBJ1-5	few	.	CASSLLGQDQPQHF	TGTGCCAGCAGTTTATTGGGCCAAGATCAGCCCCAGCATTTT
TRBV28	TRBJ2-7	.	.	CASSLLGNEQYF	TGTGCCAGCAGTTTATTGGGGAACGAGCAGTACTTC
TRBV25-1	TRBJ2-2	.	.	CASSENTGELFF	TGTGCCAGCAGTGAGAATACCGGGGAGCTGTTTTTT
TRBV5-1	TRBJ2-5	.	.	CASSPSTGGHQETQYF	TGCGCCAGCAGCCCTTCGACGGGGGGCCATCAAGAGACCCAGTACTTC
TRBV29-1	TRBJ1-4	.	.	CSVDVTGDREKLFF	TGCAGCGTTGATGTGACAGGTGATCGTGAGAAACTGTTTTTT
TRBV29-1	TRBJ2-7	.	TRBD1	CSVADRGHEQYF	TGCAGCGTTGCGGACAGGGGTCACGAGCAGTACTTC
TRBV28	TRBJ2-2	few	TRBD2	CASISGSGGAGELFF	TGTGCCAGCATAAGCGGGAGCGGTGGGGCCGGGGAGCTGTTTTTT
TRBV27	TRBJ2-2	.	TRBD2	CASSLRGAGGPDTGELFF	TGTGCCAGCAGTTTACGAGGAGCGGGAGGGCCGGACACCGGGGAGCTGTTTTTT
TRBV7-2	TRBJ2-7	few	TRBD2	CASSPSGRVSGEQYF	TGTGCCAGCAGTCCCAGCGGGAGGGTTTCGGGCGAGCAGTACTTC
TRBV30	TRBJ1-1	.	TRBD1	CAWGQENTEAFF	TGTGCCTGGGGACAGGAGAACACTGAAGCTTTCTTT
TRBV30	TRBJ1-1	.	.	CAWSTFRTEAFF	TGTGCCTGGAGTACCTTCAGAACTGAAGCTTTCTTT
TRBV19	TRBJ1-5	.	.	CASRRGNQPQHF	TGTGCCAGTAGGCGGGGCAATCAGCCCCAGCATTTT
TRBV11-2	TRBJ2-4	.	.	CASSLWGAKNIQYF	TGTGCCAGCAGCTTGTGGGGGGCCAAAAACATTCAGTACTTC